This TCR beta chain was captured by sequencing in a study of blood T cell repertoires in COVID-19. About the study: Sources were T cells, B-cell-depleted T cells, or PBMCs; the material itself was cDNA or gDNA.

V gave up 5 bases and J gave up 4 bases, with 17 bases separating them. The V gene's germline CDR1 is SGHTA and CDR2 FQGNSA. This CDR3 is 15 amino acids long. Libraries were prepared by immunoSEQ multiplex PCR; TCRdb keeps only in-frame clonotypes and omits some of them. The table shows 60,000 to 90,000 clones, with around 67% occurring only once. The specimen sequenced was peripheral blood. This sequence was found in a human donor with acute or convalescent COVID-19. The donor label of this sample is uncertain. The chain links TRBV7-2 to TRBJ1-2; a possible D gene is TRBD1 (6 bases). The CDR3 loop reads CASSLQGNLAYGYTF. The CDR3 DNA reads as TGTGCCAGCAGCCTACAGGGAAATCTGGCCTATGGCTACACCTTC.